Presented here are 28 T cell receptor beta chains from one specimen sequenced in a study of blood T cell repertoires in COVID-19. Only in-frame clones appear in the TCRdb table, and some are missing; sequencing was by immunoSEQ multiplex PCR. The table shows fewer than 700,000 clones, with 85% to 90% occurring only once. The sample consisted of peripheral blood. Receptors originate from a woman between 45 and 65 years old with COVID-19, enrolled during active disease.

The chain combines TRBV9 with TRBJ2-2; D is perhaps TRBD2 (6 bases). Germline-derived CDR1 and CDR2 are SGDLS and YYNGEE. V lost 0 bases and J 0 bases, leaving 9 bases between the germline ends. The CDR3 extends over 16 amino acids. In DNA form, the CDR3 reads TGTGCCAGCAGCGTAGGCGGGGCCTCGAACACCGGGGAGCTGTTTTTT. Protein product: CASSVGGASNTGELFF.

The chain joins TRBV11-3 to TRBJ2-1; D is perhaps TRBD2 (6 bases). V shed 5 bases and J shed 1 base, with 6 bases lying between them. The germline V gene encodes CDR1 SGHNT and CDR2 YENEEA. The CDR3 runs to 13 residues. CDR3 DNA: TGTGCCAGCAGCGCGGGGTCCTACAATGAGCAGTTCTTC. Amino acids: CASSAGSYNEQFF.

The rearrangement uses TRBV12-3 or TRBV12-4 and TRBJ1-6; D gene unclear. The CDR3 runs 13 residues. V was shortened by 1 base and J by 10 bases, with 8 bases between the two germline ends. CDR3 protein: CASSLEWSSPLHF. The DNA of the CDR3 is TGTGCCAGCAGTTTAGAGTGGAGCTCACCCCTCCACTTT.

The J gene is TRBJ2-1, the V gene TRBV11-3; 9 bases fit TRBD1. Trimming cost V 5 bases and J 4 bases; bases outside gene matches: 12. Germline CDR1 is SGHNT and CDR2 is YENEEA. This CDR3 comprises 17 residues. The CDR3 is CASSKFTGTGIYNEQFF. CDR3 nucleotides: TGTGCCAGCAGCAAATTCACCGGGACAGGGATTTACAATGAGCAGTTCTTC.

This clone was seen a single time. The genes are TRBV28 and TRBJ1-5, with D uncertain. The CDR3 is 16 amino acids. Germline V lookup: CDR1 MDHEN, CDR2 SYDVKM. V was cut by 4 bases and J by 1 base, with 14 bases left in between. CDR3 DNA: TGTGCCAGCAGTTCCCCGGGGAGGGTAAGCAATCAGCCCCAGCATTTT. Amino acids: CASSSPGRVSNQPQHF. Full variable domain (remainder filled in from reference TRBV28 and TRBJ1-5): DVKVTQSSRYLVKRTGEKVFLECVQDMDHENMFWYRQDPGLGLRLIYFSYDVKMKEKGDIPEGYSVSREKKERFSLILESASTNQTSMYLCASSSPGRVSNQPQHFGDGTRLSIL.

This chain links TRBV5-1 with TRBJ1-1, with 8 positions matching TRBD1. Germline CDR1 and CDR2: SGHRS and YFSETQ. The CDR3 extends over 15 amino acids. V was clipped by 4 bases and J by 1 base; unmatched bases: 6. The CDR3 loop is CASSADRVRNTEAFF. The CDR3 region has the DNA TGCGCCAGCAGCGCGGACAGGGTTAGGAACACTGAAGCTTTCTTT.

The J gene is TRBJ1-4, the V gene TRBV5-4; TRBD1 is a possible D gene (5 bases). CDR3 length: 17 amino acids. Trimming pared 2 bases from V and 0 bases from J, leaving 14 bases between. The germline V gene encodes CDR1 SGHNT and CDR2 YYREEE (reference sequence). The CDR3 region has the DNA TGTGCCAGCAGCTTTGGTGCGCGGGGCGCAACTAATGAAAAACTGTTTTTT. Translated: CASSFGARGATNEKLFF.

The chain uses TRBV29-1 and TRBJ2-1; 10 nucleotides line up with TRBD2. The germline V gene has CDR1 SQVTM and CDR2 ANQGSEA. This CDR3 is 15 amino acids long. V lost 8 bases and J lost 6; bases outside the gene matches: 13. The CDR3 is CSTNPSGGPSNEQFF. CDR3 DNA: TGCAGCACCAATCCTAGCGGGGGCCCCTCCAATGAGCAGTTCTTC.

This chain links TRBV6-5 with TRBJ1-4; D may be TRBD1 (5 bases). CDR3 length: 15 amino acids. The germline gives CDR1 MNHEY, CDR2 SVGAGI. V lost 3 bases, J lost 8 bases, and 16 bases lay in between. Here the CDR3 DNA reads TGTGCCAGCAGTTATTCATACGGACATGACGAAAAACTGTTTTTT. This translates into CASSYSYGHDEKLFF.

Written as DNA, the CDR3 is TGCGCCAGCAGTCAGGATTGGGGGGATTCACCCCTCCACTTT. Amino acid sequence: CASSQDWGDSPLHF. The chain is built from TRBV4-1 and TRBJ1-6, with a weak D call TRBD1 (5 bases). The CDR3 loop spans 14 amino acids. Trimming took 6 bases from V and 8 from J, leaving 14 bases between them. Germline V lookup: CDR1 MGHRA, CDR2 YSYEKL.

V is TRBV7-2 and J is TRBJ2-7; 7 positions agree with TRBD1. This CDR3 region has 14 residues. Germline V gives CDR1 SGHTA, CDR2 FQGNSA. V lost 4 bases, J lost 5 bases, and 8 bases stayed unmatched. The CDR3 sequence: CASSSGDRRNEQYF. CDR3 sequence (DNA): TGTGCCAGCAGCTCAGGGGACAGAAGAAACGAGCAGTACTTC. Full variable domain (remainder filled in from reference TRBV7-2 and TRBJ2-7): GAGVSQSPSNKVTEKGKDVELRCDPISGHTALYWYRQSLGQGLEFLIYFQGNSAPDKSGLPSDRFSAERTGGSVSTLTIQRTQQEDSAVYLCASSSGDRRNEQYFGPGTRLTVT.

The CDR3 sequence: CASSPARDWDYGYTF. CDR3 bases: TGTGCCAGCAGCCCGGCGCGGGACTGGGATTATGGCTACACCTTC. The V call is TRBV5-5, the J call TRBJ1-2; the D gene is possibly TRBD1 (5 bases). V was cut by 4 bases and J by 5 bases, with 18 bases left in between. CDR3 length: 15 residues. Germline V gene lookup returns CDR1 SGHKS and CDR2 YYEKEE (reference sequence).

This clone appeared once. CDR3 DNA: TGTGCCAGCAGCCCGATGGTACAAGATCAGCCCCAGCATTTT. It translates to CASSPMVQDQPQHF. The chain has TRBV9 and TRBJ1-5, with D uncertain. The CDR3 is 14 residues long. CDR1 is SGDLS and CDR2 is YYNGEE in the germline V gene. Deletions cut 4 bases from V and 5 bases from J, with 13 bases between.

V is TRBV6-1 and J is TRBJ2-3; TRBD2 agrees at 11 bases. CDR3 length equals 15 residues. Germline V lookup: CDR1 MNHNS, CDR2 SASEGT. The V and J ends lost 2 bases and 4 bases, in that order; junction bases with no gene match: 2. The CDR3 spells CASSETSGGSDTQYF. In nucleotides, the CDR3 is TGTGCCAGCAGTGAAACTAGCGGGGGTTCAGATACGCAGTATTTT.

The V and J genes are TRBV5-6 and TRBJ1-2; D possibly corresponds to TRBD1 (5 bases). V shed 0 bases and J shed 5 bases, with 26 bases lying between them. The CDR3 totals 19 residues. The germline V gene has CDR1 SGHDT and CDR2 YYEEEE. CDR3 DNA sequence: TGTGCCAGCAGCTTGGTTGGATGGACACTTCGGAGGGACCTTTATGGCTACACCTTC. Translated, it gives CASSLVGWTLRRDLYGYTF.

The V gene is TRBV18, the J gene TRBJ1-5; 8 bases agree with TRBD1. Germline V lookup: CDR1 KGHSH, CDR2 LQKENI. V shed 5 bases and J 7 bases; nucleotides not matched to a gene: 13. The CDR3 runs 16 residues. The CDR3 is CASSGNQGAEGQPQHF. The CDR3 DNA reads TGTGCCAGCTCAGGGAATCAGGGGGCAGAAGGACAGCCCCAGCATTTT.

The chain joins TRBV25-1 to TRBJ2-1, with 7 bases that match TRBD1. The CDR3 sequence is 15 residues long. V trimming: 4 bases; J trimming: 4 bases; junction bases outside the gene matches: 7. Germline CDR1 is MGHDK and CDR2 is SYGVNS. The CDR3 nucleotides read TGTGCCAGCAGTGCTGGACAGGTCACGTACAATGAGCAGTTCTTC. Translating gives CASSAGQVTYNEQFF. The full variable domain, with the rest looked up from reference TRBV25-1 and TRBJ2-1, is EADIYQTPRYLVIGTGKKITLECSQTMGHDKMYWYQQDPGMELHLIHYSYGVNSTEKGDLSSESTVSRIRTEHFPLTLESARPSHTSQYLCASSAGQVTYNEQFFGPGTRLTVL.

V usage is TRBV5-4 and J usage is TRBJ2-5; maybe TRBD2 (6 bases). The CDR3 is 12 amino acids. Per germline, CDR1 SGHNT and CDR2 YYREEE (reference sequence). Trimming took off 4 bases at V and 13 bases at J, with 17 bases between the two ends. DNA of the CDR3: TGTGCCAGCAGCCAGGAGGGGAAATCGGGGTACTTC. Protein product: CASSQEGKSGYF.

The chain uses TRBV12-3 or TRBV12-4 and TRBJ1-1; TRBD1 might be the D (6 bases). The ends were cut back, 8 bases at V and 3 bases at J, with 10 bases in the middle. CDR3 length: 12 amino acids. CDR3 sequence (DNA): TGTGCCAGCGCAAGGGGGTACACTGAAGCTTTCTTT. Amino acids: CASARGYTEAFF.

This chain links TRBV19 with TRBJ1-1; 7 nucleotides agree with TRBD1. Germline V gene sequence: CDR1 LNHDA, CDR2 SQIVND (reference sequence). The CDR3 loop spans 13 amino acids. V dropped 1 base and J dropped 11; count of bases not matched to a gene: 7. DNA of the CDR3: TGTGCCAGTAGTATAGGAGGGGGCTCGGGGGCTTTCTTT. This encodes CASSIGGGSGAFF.

The V gene is TRBV28, the J gene TRBJ1-2; D remains ambiguous. Germline lookup yields CDR1 MDHEN and CDR2 SYDVKM. V lost 5 bases and J lost 6, with 10 bases in between. There are 12 residues in the CDR3. The DNA of the CDR3 is TGTGCCAGCAGTCGACTCAAAGATGGCTACACCTTC. Translation: CASSRLKDGYTF.

V gene TRBV5-1 combines with J gene TRBJ1-5; unclear D gene. The CDR3 consists of 13 residues. In germline, CDR1 is SGHRS, CDR2 YFSETQ. Trimming removed 0 bases from V and 5 bases from J, with 6 bases in between. CDR3 nucleotides: TGCGCCAGCAGCTTGGAGAGGGATCAGCCCCAGCATTTT. Translating gives CASSLERDQPQHF. Based on the CDR3 plus reference TRBV5-1 and TRBJ1-5, the full variable domain is KAGVTQTPRYLIKTRGQQVTLSCSPISGHRSVSWYQQTPGQGLQFLFEYFSETQRNKGNFPGRFSGRQFSNSRSEMNVSTLELGDSALYLCASSLERDQPQHFGDGTRLSIL.

This clone was observed a single time. The chain has TRBV30 and TRBJ2-5; D uncertain. This CDR3 is built from 14 residues. Germline values: CDR1 GTSNPN, CDR2 SVGIG (reference sequence). The V and J ends lost 1 base and 0 bases respectively, with 9 bases between them. The CDR3 DNA reads TGTGCCTGGAGTGGTGTACAGCACCAAGAGACCCAGTACTTC. This encodes CAWSGVQHQETQYF.

This chain uses TRBV4-1 with TRBJ2-2; no definite D call. Trimming pared 3 bases from V and 4 bases from J, leaving 3 bases between. Germline assignment: CDR1 MGHRA and CDR2 YSYEKL. The CDR3 loop spans 12 amino acids. The CDR3 loop is CASSHRTGELFF. DNA for the CDR3: TGCGCCAGCAGCCACCGCACCGGGGAGCTGTTTTTT.

This clone was seen only once. The chain carries TRBV5-1 and TRBJ1-1, with a possible D match to TRBD1 (5 bases). From germline, CDR1 is SGHRS and CDR2 YFSETQ. The CDR3 spans 14 residues. Trimming cost V 4 bases and J 6 bases, with 16 bases left between them. Here the CDR3 DNA reads TGCGCCAGCAGCAATACCCCAGGGCAGGCTGAAGCTTTCTTT. Its protein is CASSNTPGQAEAFF.

This chain uses TRBV12-1 with TRBJ2-7; TRBD1, the D gene given by the table, was not confirmed from the DNA. TRBV12-1 is assigned pseudogene status. The CDR3 contains 17 residues. The CDR3 loop is CASSFEIQGVPSYEQYF. CDR3 DNA: TGTGCCAGCAGCTTTGAGATCCAGGGGGTACCATCCTACGAGCAGTACTTC.

This chain links TRBV7-2 with TRBJ2-3, with 7 bases lining up with TRBD1. CDR3 length equals 16 residues. Looked up from germline, CDR1 is SGHTA and CDR2 is FQGNSA. V lost 5 bases, J lost 7 bases, and 15 bases stayed unmatched. CDR3 amino acids: CASSHLGQAIAHTQYF. The CDR3 bases are TGTGCCAGCAGCCACTTAGGACAGGCGATCGCCCATACGCAGTATTTT.

The rearrangement uses TRBV19 and TRBJ1-6, with TRBD1 identical over 8 bases. In germline, CDR1 is LNHDA, CDR2 SQIVND (reference sequence). This CDR3 has 16 residues. With V trimmed by 3 bases and J by 8 bases, 9 bases remained unmatched. The CDR3 DNA is TGTGCCAGTAGTATCTTCCAGGGGGCTATGGATTCACCCCTCCACTTT. Translated: CASSIFQGAMDSPLHF.